The sequence of this T cell receptor (beta chain) was determined in a study of shared clonotypes between healthy human individuals. General study findings and limits: Limited genetic and exposure-history diversity came from having few donors.

CD8 cells regarded as naive lacked CD45RO, were positively chosen for CCR7, and omitted terminally differentiated effector memory CD45RA+ cells. This clone is a singleton in its sample. The antigen is undetermined. The ends were cut back, 6 bases at V and 3 bases at J, with 11 bases in the middle. The CDR3 is 13 residues long. Germline V gene lookup returns CDR1 SGHDN and CDR2 FVKESK. The assay was immunoSEQ multiplex PCR, and TCRdb's table has in-frame clones only and misses some. The sample lists about 2.1 million clones, around 93% occurring once. Sequenced input: naive CD8+ T cells from PBMCs. This receptor was obtained from a man younger than 35 in good health. Some clones in this sample may be carry-over from other donors' samples. The V and J genes are TRBV14 and TRBJ1-1; D gene uncertain. The CDR3 region is CASSRARYTEAFF. As DNA, the CDR3 is TGTGCCAGCAGTCGCGCCCGCTACACTGAAGCTTTCTTT.